This TCR beta chain came from a study of shared clonotypes between healthy human individuals. Clones were read by immunoSEQ multiplex PCR, and TCRdb kept only the in-frame ones, dropping some. The table lists about 490,000 clones, around 80% of them singletons, with around 12% in the top ten. Trimming took 0 bases from V and 0 from J; bases not matched to a gene: 8. CDR1 and CDR2 from the germline V gene are SGHDT and YYEEEE. The CDR3 loop spans 18 amino acids. The sample holds many counts of this clone. Antigen: not known. Regarding the study as a whole: Measured sharing among donors was expected to vary with sequencing depth.

The V gene is TRBV5-6, the J gene TRBJ2-3, with TRBD1 identical over 9 bases. The sequenced sample consisted of PBMCs. This clonotype was sampled from a woman in her forties in good health. Some clones in this sample may be carry-over from other donors' samples. CDR3 in amino acids: CASSLDRTGVISTDTQYF. The CDR3 bases are TGTGCCAGCAGCTTGGATAGGACAGGGGTCATTAGCACAGATACGCAGTATTTT.